The sequence of this T cell receptor beta chain was determined in a study of cytotoxic CD8 clonotypes in ibrutinib-treated CLL. Whole-study context: Enrolment comprised 11 relapsed/refractory and some 15 treatment-naive patients; 17 to 18 were IGHV unmutated.

The germline gives CDR1 MNHEY, CDR2 SVGAGI. This CDR3 has 14 amino acids. V was trimmed by 6 bases and J by 8 bases, leaving 19 bases between them. Findings of the study overall: Shared public clonotypes were rare, and on treatment they either got smaller or stayed the same. Clonality rose at ibrutinib response and fell back toward baseline at progression. Baseline clonality, above age-matched healthy donor levels, tracked circulating CD8+ T-cell counts.

About this clone: Its antigen is not identified.

TCRdb keeps only in-frame clones here, not all; method: immunoSEQ multiplex PCR. This sample has roughly 70,000 clones, with just over 90% found just once. Material: PBMCs, obtained after 12 months of ibrutinib treatment. The TCR comes from a human donor with chronic lymphocytic leukemia. The chain couples TRBV6-5 to TRBJ1-2, with D maybe TRBD1 (6 bases). DNA of the CDR3: TGTGCCAGCAGGGCCCTAAACAGGGATCGCGGCTACACCTTC. It is translated as CASRALNRDRGYTF.